Listed here are 21 T cell receptor beta chains from one sample, sequenced in a study of OX40 agonist ivuxolimab in advanced cancers. The data were produced by immunoSEQ multiplex PCR, yet TCRdb's version contains in-frame clones alone and is incomplete. Among approximately 68,000 clones listed, 80% to 85% were seen once. This specimen was CD4+ or CD8+ T cells sorted from blood, taken in a trial of the OX40 agonist ivuxolimab. The receptors stem from an adult with an advanced solid tumor such as melanoma, head and neck, liver or kidney cancer.

The chain carries TRBV18 and TRBJ1-5; 8 nucleotides agree with TRBD1. The germline CDR1 and CDR2 sequences are KGHSH and LQKENI. The CDR3 has 14 residues. V lost 4 bases, J lost 4 bases, and 3 bases stayed unmatched. For the CDR3, the DNA is TGTGCCAGCTCACGGGGACAGGAGAATCAGCCCCAGCATTTT. Amino acid sequence: CASSRGQENQPQHF.

This clone has only one observation. The chain couples TRBV5-1 to TRBJ2-3; tentative D call: TRBD2 (7 bases). The CDR3 contains 15 residues. Trimming removed 2 bases at V and 4 bases at J, with 14 bases between. The germline CDR1 and CDR2 sequences are SGHRS and YFSETQ. This CDR3 is CASSLWGGQPDTQYF. In DNA, the CDR3 is TGCGCCAGCAGCTTATGGGGGGGCCAGCCAGATACGCAGTATTTT.

The rearrangement links TRBV19 to TRBJ2-3; D may be TRBD1 or TRBD2 (5 bases each). The CDR3 runs to 15 residues. Germline V gives CDR1 LNHDA, CDR2 SQIVND (reference sequence). V was clipped by 3 bases and J by 4 bases, with 14 bases between them. The CDR3, as DNA: TGTGCCAGTAGTATCTATGGGACGAGGTCAGATACGCAGTATTTT. This gives the protein CASSIYGTRSDTQYF.

J is TRBJ1-1 and V is TRBV7-2, with unresolved D. In germline, CDR1 is SGHTA, CDR2 FQGNSA. Trimming took 4 bases from V and 1 from J, leaving 10 bases between them. The CDR3 runs 14 residues. Here the CDR3 reads CASSSRRANTEAFF. CDR3 nucleotides: TGTGCCAGCAGCTCCCGGAGAGCGAACACTGAAGCTTTCTTT.

The CDR3 nucleotides read TGCGCCAGCAGCTATTCGGGGTCGGGCACTGAAGCTTTCTTT. This translates into CASSYSGSGTEAFF. This chain connects TRBV5-1 to TRBJ1-1; D is undetermined. Trimming took 3 bases from V and 4 from J, leaving 13 bases between them. Germline CDR1 SGHRS, CDR2 YFSETQ. The CDR3 has 14 residues.

This clone came up once. The chain has TRBV18 and TRBJ1-4; perhaps TRBD1 as D (5 bases). V was cut by 0 bases and J by 8 bases, with 16 bases left in between. The CDR3 covers 16 residues. Germline lookup yields CDR1 KGHSH and CDR2 LQKENI. The CDR3 coding sequence is TGTGCCAGCTCACCACCGTTCGGGGGGGGTGACGAAAAACTGTTTTTT. This encodes CASSPPFGGGDEKLFF.

This chain joins TRBV30 and TRBJ2-7, with D maybe TRBD2 (6 bases). V lost 3 bases, J lost 4 bases, and 10 bases lay in between. CDR3 size: 12 residues. CDR1 is GTSNPN, CDR2 SVGIG, per germline (reference sequence). The CDR3 DNA follows: TGTGCCTGGAGAAGGGACTCGTACGAGCAGTACTTC. This encodes CAWRRDSYEQYF.

The chain couples TRBV7-2 to TRBJ1-1, with D unclear. Germline V gives CDR1 SGHTA, CDR2 FQGNSA. Trimming cost V 0 bases and J 1 base, with 3 bases left between them. This CDR3 has 13 amino acids. The CDR3, as DNA: TGTGCCAGCAGCTTAGCCGGGAACACTGAAGCTTTCTTT. Residues: CASSLAGNTEAFF.

The chain uses TRBV5-4 and TRBJ2-6, with 8 bases aligning to TRBD1. The CDR3 sequence is 18 residues long. Per germline, CDR1 SGHNT and CDR2 YYREEE (reference sequence). V was clipped by 3 bases and J by 1 base; unmatched bases: 9. The CDR3 here is CASSSEQGAESGANVLTF. The DNA of the CDR3 is TGTGCCAGCAGCTCAGAGCAGGGGGCCGAATCTGGGGCCAACGTCCTGACTTTC.

The V and J genes are TRBV9 and TRBJ2-1; D is possibly TRBD2 (5 bases). Trimming took 3 bases from V and 9 from J, leaving 7 bases between them. Germline CDR1 SGDLS, CDR2 YYNGEE. CDR3 length: 11 residues. The CDR3 protein is CASSAGSEQFF. CDR3 DNA: TGTGCCAGCAGCGCGGGGAGTGAGCAGTTCTTC.

The chain joins TRBV2 to TRBJ2-3, with D hard to call. V was pared by 7 bases and J by 1 base, with 12 bases between. The CDR3 is 14 amino acids. Germline-derived CDR1 and CDR2 are SNHLY and FYNNEI. CDR3 protein: CASTSGEGTDTQYF. Here the CDR3 DNA reads TGTGCCAGCACCTCGGGCGAGGGCACAGATACGCAGTATTTT.

This sequence joins TRBV7-8 and TRBJ2-5; D gene ambiguous. V gave up 8 bases and J gave up 6 bases, with 28 bases separating them. CDR3 length: 17 residues. Looked up from germline, CDR1 is SGHVS and CDR2 is FQNEAQ. CDR3 sequence: CASGTYLHDTLLKTQYF. The CDR3 DNA is TGTGCCAGCGGAACCTACCTTCACGACACTCTCCTGAAGACCCAGTACTTC.

The rearrangement uses TRBV19 and TRBJ1-5; 7 positions agree with TRBD1. CDR1 is LNHDA, CDR2 SQIVND, per germline (reference sequence). The CDR3 runs to 19 residues. V lost 4 bases to trimming and J lost 0 bases; unmatched junction nucleotides: 15. CDR3 loop: CASSTTLIDRASSNQPQHF. The DNA for the CDR3 is TGTGCCAGTAGTACTACCCTCATCGACAGGGCCAGTAGCAATCAGCCCCAGCATTTT.

The chain is built from TRBV18 and TRBJ2-1, with TRBD1 matching 12 bases. J gave up 8 bases and V 6 bases, and 5 bases lay outside the gene matches. CDR3 size: 14 residues. Germline V lookup: CDR1 KGHSH, CDR2 LQKENI. This chain's CDR3 is CASSPGTGGDEQFF. Here the CDR3 DNA reads TGTGCCAGCTCCCCCGGGACAGGGGGCGATGAGCAGTTCTTC.

The chain has TRBV7-3 and TRBJ2-7; TRBD1 agrees at 8 bases. The junction had 16 bases not matched to a gene; V was cut back by 7 bases and J by 2 bases. Germline V gives CDR1 SGHTA, CDR2 FQGTGA. There are 17 residues in the CDR3. CDR3: CASTPNRDRGITYEQYF. CDR3 nucleotide sequence: TGTGCCAGCACCCCAAACCGAGACAGGGGCATTACCTACGAGCAGTACTTC.

The genes are TRBV27 and TRBJ2-2; D is ambiguous. The germline V gene encodes CDR1 MNHEY and CDR2 SMNVEV (reference sequence). Trimming took off 8 bases at V and 4 bases at J, with 14 bases between the two ends. The CDR3 extends over 14 amino acids. The CDR3 region has the DNA TGTGCCAGCCGTTACCTAACCTCCACCGGGGAGCTGTTTTTT. It encodes CASRYLTSTGELFF.

This clone was detected once. The chain combines TRBV11-2 with TRBJ1-1; D gene uncertain. CDR3 size: 20 residues. Per germline, CDR1 SGHAT and CDR2 FQNNGV. Deletions cut 0 bases from V and 5 bases from J, with 28 bases between. CDR3 bases: TGTGCCAGCAGCTTAGAGGTCTCCGGGGTTTCAGCCCCCAGTTCGACTGAAGCTTTCTTT. This gives the protein CASSLEVSGVSAPSSTEAFF.

The rearrangement joins TRBV9 to TRBJ2-1; TRBD2 aligns across 16 bases. This CDR3 spans 16 amino acids. V lost 4 bases, J lost 8 bases, and 6 bases stayed unmatched. Germline assignment: CDR1 SGDLS and CDR2 YYNGEE. For the CDR3, the DNA is TGTGCCAGCAGCATCCCGGGACTAGCGGGAGGGGATGAGCAGTTCTTC. Translation gives CASSIPGLAGGDEQFF.

V gene TRBV5-1 combines with J gene TRBJ1-1; TRBD1 agrees at 8 bases. Germline CDR1 and CDR2: SGHRS and YFSETQ. The V gene end was trimmed by 5 bases and the J gene end by 1 base; junction bases not matched to a gene: 4. The CDR3 has 14 residues. The CDR3 nucleotides are TGCGCCAGCAGACCAGGGACAGGGAACACTGAAGCTTTCTTT. As protein: CASRPGTGNTEAFF.

This chain uses TRBV28 with TRBJ2-1; D remains ambiguous. Germline CDR1 is MDHEN and CDR2 is SYDVKM. CDR3 length: 15 residues. Trimming pared 5 bases from V and 5 bases from J, leaving 16 bases between. The CDR3 loop is CASSPIGRGNNEQFF. CDR3 in DNA: TGTGCCAGCAGTCCCATCGGACGCGGCAACAATGAGCAGTTCTTC.

V is TRBV5-8 and J is TRBJ1-5, with D hard to call. Trimming took 4 bases from V and 5 from J, leaving 22 bases between them. Germline CDR1 and CDR2: SGHTS and YDEGEE. The CDR3 is 17 residues long. CDR3 nucleotide sequence: TGTGCCAGCAGCCCTGCTCTTTGGACGAGCGGAGATCAGCCCCAGCATTTT. This encodes CASSPALWTSGDQPQHF.